These T cell receptor beta chains were read from a single sample in a study of beta chain features in type 1 diabetes. Profiling relied on immunoSEQ multiplex PCR, and the TCRdb table lists in-frame clones only, not all of them. Among around 130,000 clones, about a sixth were seen once, and the ten largest hold about 2.1%. The sequenced material came from central memory CD4+ T cells from blood. The receptors derive from a man aged 30-40 years with type 1 diabetes. The CDR3 runs from the conserved cysteine through the conserved F or W. The D gene is left open where the match is weak. A row's size may be missing; if present it is once, few, many or a size class.

TRBV4-2	-	TRBJ2-5	14	few	TGTGCCAGCAGCCAAGGCCCCCGCGGGGAGACCCAGTACTTC	CASSQGPRGETQYF
TRBV19	-	TRBJ1-1	13	-	TGTGCCAGTAAGGGTCAGATGAGGGCCGAAGCTTTCTTT	CASKGQMRAEAFF
TRBV2	TRBD1	TRBJ2-5	15	-	TGTGCCAGCCCGAGACAGGGTACTGGCCAAGAGACCCAGTACTTC	CASPRQGTGQETQYF
TRBV2	-	TRBJ2-2	11	many	TGTGCCAGCGAATACACCGGGGAGCTGTTTTTT	CASEYTGELFF
TRBV15	-	TRBJ2-7	16	-	TGTGCCACCAGCAGAGAGAGGGACTGGACCTCCTACGAGCAGTACTTC	CATSRERDWTSYEQYF
TRBV2	TRBD1	TRBJ2-3	16	-	TGTGCCAGCAGTGAAGTGACAGGGTCCCGCACAGATACGCAGTATTTT	CASSEVTGSRTDTQYF
TRBV7-2	-	TRBJ1-2	15	few	TGTGCCAGCAGCGCCGCTCTCGTAGAGAGCTATGGCTACACCTTC	CASSAALVESYGYTF
TRBV7-2	-	TRBJ1-5	14	few	TGTGCCAGCAGCTTAGACAATTGGTATCAGCCCCAGCATTTT	CASSLDNWYQPQHF
TRBV13	TRBD1	TRBJ2-2	15	few	TGTGCCAGCAGCCACCGGGACAGGGTCACCGGGGAGCTGTTTTTT	CASSHRDRVTGELFF
TRBV11-2	-	TRBJ2-1	13	-	TGTGCCAGCAGCTCAGGCCAGGGAGATGAGCAGTTCTTC	CASSSGQGDEQFF
TRBV27	TRBD1	TRBJ1-2	15	-	TGTGCCAGCAGTTTGAGGGCAGGGGGGAACTATGGCTACACCTTC	CASSLRAGGNYGYTF
TRBV4-2	-	TRBJ2-2	15	-	TGTGCCAGCACCCCGTTCCCTGGGAGCACCGGGGAGCTGTTTTTT	CASTPFPGSTGELFF
TRBV11-2	TRBD2	TRBJ2-3	16	-	TGTGCCAGCAGCTTACTTAGCGGGGATTCCACAGATACGCAGTATTTT	CASSLLSGDSTDTQYF
TRBV18	-	TRBJ2-5	13	-	TGTGCCAGCTCACCACGGCAGGAAGAGACCCAGTACTTC	CASSPRQEETQYF
TRBV10-2	-	TRBJ1-2	11	-	TGCGCCAGCACTTCAGGGTATGGCTACACCTTC	CASTSGYGYTF
TRBV13	TRBD1	TRBJ2-7	16	many	TGTGCCAGCAGCATCACGGGACAGGGGCGAAGCTACGAGCAGTACTTC	CASSITGQGRSYEQYF
TRBV19	-	TRBJ2-1	13	few	TGTGCCAGTAGTCCCGACTACTACAATGAGCAGTTCTTC	CASSPDYYNEQFF
TRBV10-3	-	TRBJ1-6	19	few	TGTGCCATCAGTGAGACGGGGATTCAGGGTGGCTCCTATAATTCACCCCTCCACTTT	CAISETGIQGGSYNSPLHF
TRBV14	-	TRBJ2-2	12	-	TGTGCCAGCAGCCAGGTCACCGGGGAGCTGTTTTTT	CASSQVTGELFF
TRBV7-2	-	TRBJ2-7	12	-	TGTGCCAGCAGCTTAAGACCCTACGAGCAGTACTTC	CASSLRPYEQYF
TRBV19	-	TRBJ2-7	14	few	TGTGCCAGTAGTATTTGGGACCGAGCCTACGAGCAGTACTTC	CASSIWDRAYEQYF
TRBV28	TRBD1	TRBJ2-7	14	-	TGTGCCACCATTATAGGGACAGGGTACCTCGAGCAGTACTTC	CATIIGTGYLEQYF
TRBV11-3	-	TRBJ1-1	15	-	TGTGCCAGCAGCCCATCCCTGCAGGGAATCACTGAAGCTTTCTTT	CASSPSLQGITEAFF
TRBV11-2	-	TRBJ2-7	14	-	TGTGCCAGCAGCTTCTCGGACAGATTATACGAGCAGTACTTC	CASSFSDRLYEQYF
TRBV7-3	-	TRBJ2-3	13	few	TGTGCCAGCAGCTTCGCCCGGAAAGATACGCAGTATTTT	CASSFARKDTQYF
TRBV7-9	TRBD1	TRBJ2-5	14	few	TGTGCCAGCAGCTTAGGGGGACAGAAAGAGACCCAGTACTTC	CASSLGGQKETQYF
TRBV15	-	TRBJ1-5	18	-	TGTGCCACCAGCAGAGACCCCTCCGGACGGTATAGCAATCAGCCCCAGCATTTT	CATSRDPSGRYSNQPQHF
TRBV6-4	-	TRBJ1-6	13	-	TGTGCCAGCAGTGAACGGGAAAGGTCACCCCTCCACTTT	CASSERERSPLHF
TRBV20-1	TRBD1	TRBJ2-1	11	few	TGCAGTGCTCGGACAGGGTACGGGCAGTTCTTC	CSARTGYGQFF
TRBV28	TRBD1	TRBJ1-6	14	few	TGTGCCAGCAGTCCTCCAACAGGGGGCTTACCCCTCCACTTT	CASSPPTGGLPLHF
TRBV18	-	TRBJ2-7	14	few	TGTGCCAGCTCACCTAGACAGGAGGTCTACGAGCAGTACTTC	CASSPRQEVYEQYF
TRBV23-1	-	TRBJ2-1	11	-	TGCGCCAGCAGTCACAACAATGAGCAGTTCTTC	CASSHNNEQFF
TRBV14	-	TRBJ2-5	16	many	TGTGCCAGCAGCCGCCTAGGAGCTCTACAGCAAGAGACCCAGTACTTC	CASSRLGALQQETQYF
TRBV11-2	-	TRBJ2-7	12	-	TGTGCCAGCAGCTTAGACACCTACGAGCAGTACTTC	CASSLDTYEQYF
TRBV19	TRBD2	TRBJ2-1	15	many	TGTGCCAGTAGGGGGGGACTAGCCACGCACAATGAGCAGTTCTTC	CASRGGLATHNEQFF
TRBV6-5	TRBD1	TRBJ2-1	13	-	TGTGCCAGCAGTTTCGGGACAGCGAATGAGCAGTTCTTC	CASSFGTANEQFF
TRBV19	-	TRBJ2-1	15	few	TGTGCCAGTAGTCGGGCAGAAGACTCCTACAATGAGCAGTTCTTC	CASSRAEDSYNEQFF
TRBV7-9	TRBD1	TRBJ1-1	15	few	TGTGCCAGCAGCTTCTCAGGGGGAACGGGGACTGAAGCTTTCTTT	CASSFSGGTGTEAFF
TRBV30	-	TRBJ1-2	14	few	TGTGCCTGGAGCCCAGTCGAGGGATCCTATGGCTACACCTTC	CAWSPVEGSYGYTF
TRBV6-4	-	TRBJ2-1	13	few	TGTGCCAGCAGTGAACCCGGGGCTGGCGAGCAGTTCTTC	CASSEPGAGEQFF
TRBV7-7	-	TRBJ2-3	14	-	TGTGCTAGCAGCTTAGGCCTAGATACGGATACGCAGTATTTT	CASSLGLDTDTQYF